These 14 T cell receptor beta chains were all obtained from the same sample, sequenced in a study of cytotoxic CD8 clonotypes in ibrutinib-treated CLL. Produced via immunoSEQ multiplex PCR; TCRdb's table is partial and in-frame only. The table has 100,000 to 150,000 clones, 70% to 90% seen once; the top ten hold approximately 2%. The specimen comprised PBMCs, sampled after 24 months of ibrutinib treatment. The receptors shown here come from a human donor with chronic lymphocytic leukemia.

This clone was observed a handful of times. The rearrangement joins TRBV4-3 to TRBJ2-5, with 12 nucleotides matching TRBD1. Germline V gives CDR1 LGHNA, CDR2 YSLEER. The CDR3 has 17 amino acids. The junction had 9 bases not matched to a gene; V was cut back by 2 bases and J by 5 bases. CDR3 nucleotides: TGCGCCAGCAGCCAAACCGGGACAGGGGGCTCGGGTGAGACCCAGTACTTC. Residues: CASSQTGTGGSGETQYF.

This clone was seen more than once but under ten times. The chain recombines TRBV9 with TRBJ2-7, with a possible D match to TRBD1 (5 bases). V was pared by 2 bases and J by 3 bases, with 9 bases between. The germline V gene encodes CDR1 SGDLS and CDR2 YYNGEE. The CDR3 is 13 amino acids. The CDR3: CASSVGRDYEQYF. The CDR3, as DNA: TGTGCCAGCAGCGTTGGCAGGGACTACGAGCAGTACTTC.

This clone appeared once. This chain connects TRBV7-9 to TRBJ1-1, with D possibly being TRBD1 (5 bases). With 4 bases removed from V and 1 base from J, the gap between germline ends came to 10 bases. The CDR3 consists of 14 residues. In germline, CDR1 is SEHNR, CDR2 FQNEAQ (reference sequence). DNA of the CDR3: TGTGCCAGCAGCTCCGGGGCTACGAACACTGAAGCTTTCTTT. It specifies CASSSGATNTEAFF.

This clone came up once. This chain links TRBV7-3 with TRBJ1-3; 7 bases map to TRBD1. The CDR3 is 20 amino acids. Trimming cost V 7 bases and J 0 bases; bases outside gene matches: 21. Germline CDR1 reads SGHTA; CDR2 reads FQGTGA. CDR3 protein: CASTLTDRPNSTYSGNTIYF. The CDR3 coding sequence is TGTGCCAGCACCCTTACGGACAGGCCTAACTCTACCTACTCTGGAAACACCATATATTTT.

The gene calls are TRBV7-2 and TRBJ1-6, with no clear D. Germline V gene sequence: CDR1 SGHTA, CDR2 FQGNSA. The CDR3 is 16 residues long. Trimming removed 4 bases from V and 4 bases from J, with 14 bases in between. The CDR3 DNA follows: TGTGCCAGCAGCTCCCAAGGAGGTTTATATAATTCACCCCTCCACTTT. Protein: CASSSQGGLYNSPLHF. Full variable domain (remainder filled in from reference TRBV7-2 and TRBJ1-6): GAGVSQSPSNKVTEKGKDVELRCDPISGHTALYWYRQSLGQGLEFLIYFQGNSAPDKSGLPSDRFSAERTGGSVSTLTIQRTQQEDSAVYLCASSSQGGLYNSPLHFGNGTRLTVT.

This clone appeared a few times. The chain carries TRBV20-1 and TRBJ1-1; D remains ambiguous. This CDR3 is built from 10 residues. The V end was cut by 5 bases, the J end by 7 bases, with 8 bases between. Germline V gene sequence: CDR1 DFQATT, CDR2 SNEGSKA (reference sequence). The DNA for the CDR3 is TGCAGTGCTGGTGACATTGAAGCTTTCTTT. It translates to CSAGDIEAFF.

This chain connects TRBV5-5 to TRBJ2-7; TRBD2 aligns across 8 bases. With V trimmed by 3 bases and J by 10 bases, 12 bases remained unmatched. Per germline, CDR1 SGHKS and CDR2 YYEKEE (reference sequence). CDR3 length: 14 residues. The CDR3 region has the DNA TGTGCCAGCAGCTCCGGGACTAGTCCACGTTTTCAGTACTTC. Protein sequence: CASSSGTSPRFQYF.

This chain links TRBV19 with TRBJ2-3, with D maybe TRBD2 (7 bases). V shed 3 bases and J shed 7 bases, with 17 bases lying between them. Germline values: CDR1 LNHDA, CDR2 SQIVND (reference sequence). CDR3 size: 15 residues. The CDR3, as DNA: TGTGCCAGTAGTATCCGAGGGGGGGCTCCGAATACGCAGTATTTT. It yields the protein CASSIRGGAPNTQYF.

The chain is built from TRBV7-9 and TRBJ1-1; 9 nucleotides align to TRBD1. V shed 1 base, J shed 1 base, and the junction held 1 base outside the gene matches. The CDR3 runs 15 residues. CDR1 and CDR2 (germline): SEHNR, FQNEAQ (reference sequence). Here the CDR3 reads CASSLGDRANTEAFF. DNA for the CDR3: TGTGCCAGCAGCTTAGGGGACAGGGCGAACACTGAAGCTTTCTTT.

The sample holds many counts of this clone. This chain uses TRBV19 with TRBJ1-6; 7 bases line up with TRBD1. Looked up from germline, CDR1 is LNHDA and CDR2 is SQIVND (reference sequence). V gave up 6 bases and J gave up 1 base; unmatched junction bases: 3. The CDR3 extends over 15 amino acids. This chain's CDR3 is CASRGGQSYNSPLHF. The CDR3 coding sequence is TGTGCCAGTAGAGGGGGACAGTCCTATAATTCACCCCTCCACTTT.

Note on this clone: One end of the junction varies from germline; a read error may be responsible. This rearrangement joins TRBV5-6 to TRBJ2-7; 7 bases agree with TRBD1. Germline CDR1 reads SGHDT; CDR2 reads YYEEEE. This CDR3 comprises 15 residues. Here the CDR3 reads CASSLGTGTWGLGVF. The DNA for the CDR3 is TGTGCCAGCAGCTTGGGGACAGGAACTTGGGGCCTGGGGGTGTTC.

The chain employs TRBV7-2 and TRBJ2-7, with 7 bases fitting TRBD1. V shed 3 bases and J 7 bases; nucleotides not matched to a gene: 6. Germline loops: CDR1 SGHTA, CDR2 FQGNSA. The CDR3 loop spans 13 amino acids. The CDR3 coding sequence is TGTGCCAGCAGCTTGACAGGGTCCGGGGAGCAGTACTTC. Protein product: CASSLTGSGEQYF.

The J gene is TRBJ2-1, the V gene TRBV7-3; D is ambiguous. This CDR3 is built from 13 residues. V shed 3 bases and J shed 8 bases, with 11 bases lying between them. Germline V CDR1 and CDR2: SGHTA, FQGTGA. CDR3 amino acids: CASSFSVQDEQFF. CDR3 DNA sequence: TGTGCCAGCAGCTTCTCTGTGCAGGATGAGCAGTTCTTC.

A few counts support this clone. V is TRBV4-2 and J is TRBJ2-2; D gene unclear. The CDR3 is 15 residues long. Germline values: CDR1 LGHNA, CDR2 YNFKEQ. V gave up 1 base and J gave up 4 bases, with 10 bases separating them. The CDR3 sequence is CASSQGIGGTGELFF. CDR3 nucleotide sequence: TGTGCCAGCAGCCAAGGAATAGGTGGCACCGGGGAGCTGTTTTTT.